This entry lists 10 T cell receptor beta chains sequenced from one sample in a study of T cells in tuberculosis. Assay used: immunoSEQ multiplex PCR; TCRdb lists only in-frame clones, some missing. The sample lists about 37,000 clones, almost 95% occurring once. Sequenced: PBMCs. These receptors all stem from a donor aged 10-29 years with latent tuberculosis or without tuberculosis infection. Some clones in this sample may be carry-over from other donors' samples.

The V gene is TRBV27, the J gene TRBJ1-5; TRBD1 is a possible D gene (6 bases). The CDR3 runs 16 residues. Trimming took off 5 bases at V and 0 bases at J, with 14 bases between the two ends. Germline V gene sequence: CDR1 MNHEY, CDR2 SMNVEV (reference sequence). CDR3 sequence: CASSPFGQNSNQPQHF. DNA of the CDR3: TGTGCCAGCAGTCCCTTCGGACAGAATAGCAATCAGCCCCAGCATTTT.

The count of this clone is one. The genes are TRBV9 and TRBJ2-1; 10 positions match TRBD2. The germline V gene has CDR1 SGDLS and CDR2 YYNGEE. This CDR3 is 17 amino acids long. Trimming cost V 0 bases and J 1 base; bases outside gene matches: 4. The CDR3 sequence is CASSVGASGGSYNEQFF. Written as DNA, the CDR3 is TGTGCCAGCAGCGTAGGGGCTAGCGGGGGTTCCTACAATGAGCAGTTCTTC.

Only one count was recorded for this clone. The chain links TRBV5-5 to TRBJ2-1; a weak D match, TRBD2 (6 bases). The CDR3 loop spans 14 amino acids. The V gene lost 0 bases and the J gene lost 5 bases, with 9 bases spanning the gap. Germline values: CDR1 SGHKS, CDR2 YYEKEE (reference sequence). The CDR3 loop reads CASSLVPGDNEQFF. CDR3 nucleotide sequence: TGTGCCAGCAGCTTGGTTCCGGGAGACAATGAGCAGTTCTTC.

A single count supports this clone. V usage is TRBV19 and J usage is TRBJ1-2; D is unclear. The CDR3 length is 17 residues. The V end lost 2 bases, the J end lost 0 bases, and 16 bases lay between the germline ends. Germline CDR1 LNHDA, CDR2 SQIVND (reference sequence). The CDR3 nucleotides read TGTGCCAGTAGTATATTTTTCGGGGTCGGGGCTAACTATGGCTACACCTTC. It yields the protein CASSIFFGVGANYGYTF.

This clone has a single count. The chain carries TRBV14 and TRBJ1-2; 7 nucleotides agree with TRBD1. Trimming took 4 bases from V and 4 from J; bases not matched to a gene: 6. There are 14 residues in the CDR3. Germline lookup yields CDR1 SGHDN and CDR2 FVKESK. DNA for the CDR3: TGTGCCAGCAGCCCTGGGACAGAGATCTATGGCTACACCTTC. Its protein product is CASSPGTEIYGYTF.

The V and J genes are TRBV30 and TRBJ1-2; a weak D match, TRBD1 (6 bases). This CDR3 has 14 amino acids. Germline V gene data show CDR1 as GTSNPN and CDR2 as SVGIG (reference sequence). Trimming cost V 1 base and J 7 bases, with 16 bases left between them. The CDR3 here is CAWSGTGTGTGYTF. CDR3 bases: TGTGCCTGGAGTGGTACAGGGACCGGGACTGGCTACACCTTC.

This clone has a single count. This chain links TRBV19 with TRBJ1-1, with 7 bases identical to TRBD1. The trim removed 7 bases at V and 1 base at J, leaving 12 bases unmatched. The CDR3 totals 16 residues. Germline lookup yields CDR1 LNHDA and CDR2 SQIVND (reference sequence). The CDR3 here is CASTLFGGTANTEAFF. The CDR3 nucleotides are TGTGCCAGTACCTTATTCGGAGGGACAGCGAACACTGAAGCTTTCTTT.

This clone was seen once. V and J are TRBV14 and TRBJ2-3, with TRBD2 matching over 9 bases. V dropped 4 bases and J dropped 8; count of bases not matched to a gene: 7. This CDR3 comprises 14 residues. Germline CDR1 SGHDN, CDR2 FVKESK. The CDR3 here is CASSPRGGEGTQYF. The DNA of the CDR3 is TGTGCCAGCAGCCCTCGCGGGGGGGAAGGTACGCAGTATTTT.

The V and J genes are TRBV30 and TRBJ2-7; a weak D match, TRBD1 (6 bases). The CDR3 totals 12 residues. The V end lost 0 bases, the J end lost 6 bases, and 9 bases lay between the germline ends. CDR1 is GTSNPN, CDR2 SVGIG, per germline (reference sequence). CDR3: CAWSVTGLEQYF. Here the CDR3 DNA reads TGTGCCTGGAGTGTTACAGGGCTCGAGCAGTACTTC.

The chain uses TRBV10-1 and TRBJ2-6, with D possibly matching TRBD1 (5 bases). Trimming took 3 bases from V and 0 from J, leaving 9 bases between them. The length of the CDR3 is 16 residues. The germline gives CDR1 WNHNN, CDR2 SYGVQD (reference sequence). CDR3 sequence (DNA): TGCGCCAGCAGTGAAACAGGAGTCTCTGGGGCCAACGTCCTGACTTTC. Its translation is CASSETGVSGANVLTF.